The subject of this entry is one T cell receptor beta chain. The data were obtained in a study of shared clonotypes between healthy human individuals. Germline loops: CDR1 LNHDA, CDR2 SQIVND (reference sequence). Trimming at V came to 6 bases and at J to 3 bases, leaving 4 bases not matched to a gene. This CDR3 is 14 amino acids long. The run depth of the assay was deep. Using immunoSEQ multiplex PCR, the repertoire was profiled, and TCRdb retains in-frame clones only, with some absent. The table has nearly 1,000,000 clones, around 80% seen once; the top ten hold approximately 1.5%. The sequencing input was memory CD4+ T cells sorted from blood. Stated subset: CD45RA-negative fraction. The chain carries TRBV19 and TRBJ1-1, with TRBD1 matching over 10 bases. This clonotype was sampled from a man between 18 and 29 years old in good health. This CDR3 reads CASRPGQGYTEAFF. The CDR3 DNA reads TGTGCCAGTAGACCGGGACAGGGGTACACTGAAGCTTTCTTT.